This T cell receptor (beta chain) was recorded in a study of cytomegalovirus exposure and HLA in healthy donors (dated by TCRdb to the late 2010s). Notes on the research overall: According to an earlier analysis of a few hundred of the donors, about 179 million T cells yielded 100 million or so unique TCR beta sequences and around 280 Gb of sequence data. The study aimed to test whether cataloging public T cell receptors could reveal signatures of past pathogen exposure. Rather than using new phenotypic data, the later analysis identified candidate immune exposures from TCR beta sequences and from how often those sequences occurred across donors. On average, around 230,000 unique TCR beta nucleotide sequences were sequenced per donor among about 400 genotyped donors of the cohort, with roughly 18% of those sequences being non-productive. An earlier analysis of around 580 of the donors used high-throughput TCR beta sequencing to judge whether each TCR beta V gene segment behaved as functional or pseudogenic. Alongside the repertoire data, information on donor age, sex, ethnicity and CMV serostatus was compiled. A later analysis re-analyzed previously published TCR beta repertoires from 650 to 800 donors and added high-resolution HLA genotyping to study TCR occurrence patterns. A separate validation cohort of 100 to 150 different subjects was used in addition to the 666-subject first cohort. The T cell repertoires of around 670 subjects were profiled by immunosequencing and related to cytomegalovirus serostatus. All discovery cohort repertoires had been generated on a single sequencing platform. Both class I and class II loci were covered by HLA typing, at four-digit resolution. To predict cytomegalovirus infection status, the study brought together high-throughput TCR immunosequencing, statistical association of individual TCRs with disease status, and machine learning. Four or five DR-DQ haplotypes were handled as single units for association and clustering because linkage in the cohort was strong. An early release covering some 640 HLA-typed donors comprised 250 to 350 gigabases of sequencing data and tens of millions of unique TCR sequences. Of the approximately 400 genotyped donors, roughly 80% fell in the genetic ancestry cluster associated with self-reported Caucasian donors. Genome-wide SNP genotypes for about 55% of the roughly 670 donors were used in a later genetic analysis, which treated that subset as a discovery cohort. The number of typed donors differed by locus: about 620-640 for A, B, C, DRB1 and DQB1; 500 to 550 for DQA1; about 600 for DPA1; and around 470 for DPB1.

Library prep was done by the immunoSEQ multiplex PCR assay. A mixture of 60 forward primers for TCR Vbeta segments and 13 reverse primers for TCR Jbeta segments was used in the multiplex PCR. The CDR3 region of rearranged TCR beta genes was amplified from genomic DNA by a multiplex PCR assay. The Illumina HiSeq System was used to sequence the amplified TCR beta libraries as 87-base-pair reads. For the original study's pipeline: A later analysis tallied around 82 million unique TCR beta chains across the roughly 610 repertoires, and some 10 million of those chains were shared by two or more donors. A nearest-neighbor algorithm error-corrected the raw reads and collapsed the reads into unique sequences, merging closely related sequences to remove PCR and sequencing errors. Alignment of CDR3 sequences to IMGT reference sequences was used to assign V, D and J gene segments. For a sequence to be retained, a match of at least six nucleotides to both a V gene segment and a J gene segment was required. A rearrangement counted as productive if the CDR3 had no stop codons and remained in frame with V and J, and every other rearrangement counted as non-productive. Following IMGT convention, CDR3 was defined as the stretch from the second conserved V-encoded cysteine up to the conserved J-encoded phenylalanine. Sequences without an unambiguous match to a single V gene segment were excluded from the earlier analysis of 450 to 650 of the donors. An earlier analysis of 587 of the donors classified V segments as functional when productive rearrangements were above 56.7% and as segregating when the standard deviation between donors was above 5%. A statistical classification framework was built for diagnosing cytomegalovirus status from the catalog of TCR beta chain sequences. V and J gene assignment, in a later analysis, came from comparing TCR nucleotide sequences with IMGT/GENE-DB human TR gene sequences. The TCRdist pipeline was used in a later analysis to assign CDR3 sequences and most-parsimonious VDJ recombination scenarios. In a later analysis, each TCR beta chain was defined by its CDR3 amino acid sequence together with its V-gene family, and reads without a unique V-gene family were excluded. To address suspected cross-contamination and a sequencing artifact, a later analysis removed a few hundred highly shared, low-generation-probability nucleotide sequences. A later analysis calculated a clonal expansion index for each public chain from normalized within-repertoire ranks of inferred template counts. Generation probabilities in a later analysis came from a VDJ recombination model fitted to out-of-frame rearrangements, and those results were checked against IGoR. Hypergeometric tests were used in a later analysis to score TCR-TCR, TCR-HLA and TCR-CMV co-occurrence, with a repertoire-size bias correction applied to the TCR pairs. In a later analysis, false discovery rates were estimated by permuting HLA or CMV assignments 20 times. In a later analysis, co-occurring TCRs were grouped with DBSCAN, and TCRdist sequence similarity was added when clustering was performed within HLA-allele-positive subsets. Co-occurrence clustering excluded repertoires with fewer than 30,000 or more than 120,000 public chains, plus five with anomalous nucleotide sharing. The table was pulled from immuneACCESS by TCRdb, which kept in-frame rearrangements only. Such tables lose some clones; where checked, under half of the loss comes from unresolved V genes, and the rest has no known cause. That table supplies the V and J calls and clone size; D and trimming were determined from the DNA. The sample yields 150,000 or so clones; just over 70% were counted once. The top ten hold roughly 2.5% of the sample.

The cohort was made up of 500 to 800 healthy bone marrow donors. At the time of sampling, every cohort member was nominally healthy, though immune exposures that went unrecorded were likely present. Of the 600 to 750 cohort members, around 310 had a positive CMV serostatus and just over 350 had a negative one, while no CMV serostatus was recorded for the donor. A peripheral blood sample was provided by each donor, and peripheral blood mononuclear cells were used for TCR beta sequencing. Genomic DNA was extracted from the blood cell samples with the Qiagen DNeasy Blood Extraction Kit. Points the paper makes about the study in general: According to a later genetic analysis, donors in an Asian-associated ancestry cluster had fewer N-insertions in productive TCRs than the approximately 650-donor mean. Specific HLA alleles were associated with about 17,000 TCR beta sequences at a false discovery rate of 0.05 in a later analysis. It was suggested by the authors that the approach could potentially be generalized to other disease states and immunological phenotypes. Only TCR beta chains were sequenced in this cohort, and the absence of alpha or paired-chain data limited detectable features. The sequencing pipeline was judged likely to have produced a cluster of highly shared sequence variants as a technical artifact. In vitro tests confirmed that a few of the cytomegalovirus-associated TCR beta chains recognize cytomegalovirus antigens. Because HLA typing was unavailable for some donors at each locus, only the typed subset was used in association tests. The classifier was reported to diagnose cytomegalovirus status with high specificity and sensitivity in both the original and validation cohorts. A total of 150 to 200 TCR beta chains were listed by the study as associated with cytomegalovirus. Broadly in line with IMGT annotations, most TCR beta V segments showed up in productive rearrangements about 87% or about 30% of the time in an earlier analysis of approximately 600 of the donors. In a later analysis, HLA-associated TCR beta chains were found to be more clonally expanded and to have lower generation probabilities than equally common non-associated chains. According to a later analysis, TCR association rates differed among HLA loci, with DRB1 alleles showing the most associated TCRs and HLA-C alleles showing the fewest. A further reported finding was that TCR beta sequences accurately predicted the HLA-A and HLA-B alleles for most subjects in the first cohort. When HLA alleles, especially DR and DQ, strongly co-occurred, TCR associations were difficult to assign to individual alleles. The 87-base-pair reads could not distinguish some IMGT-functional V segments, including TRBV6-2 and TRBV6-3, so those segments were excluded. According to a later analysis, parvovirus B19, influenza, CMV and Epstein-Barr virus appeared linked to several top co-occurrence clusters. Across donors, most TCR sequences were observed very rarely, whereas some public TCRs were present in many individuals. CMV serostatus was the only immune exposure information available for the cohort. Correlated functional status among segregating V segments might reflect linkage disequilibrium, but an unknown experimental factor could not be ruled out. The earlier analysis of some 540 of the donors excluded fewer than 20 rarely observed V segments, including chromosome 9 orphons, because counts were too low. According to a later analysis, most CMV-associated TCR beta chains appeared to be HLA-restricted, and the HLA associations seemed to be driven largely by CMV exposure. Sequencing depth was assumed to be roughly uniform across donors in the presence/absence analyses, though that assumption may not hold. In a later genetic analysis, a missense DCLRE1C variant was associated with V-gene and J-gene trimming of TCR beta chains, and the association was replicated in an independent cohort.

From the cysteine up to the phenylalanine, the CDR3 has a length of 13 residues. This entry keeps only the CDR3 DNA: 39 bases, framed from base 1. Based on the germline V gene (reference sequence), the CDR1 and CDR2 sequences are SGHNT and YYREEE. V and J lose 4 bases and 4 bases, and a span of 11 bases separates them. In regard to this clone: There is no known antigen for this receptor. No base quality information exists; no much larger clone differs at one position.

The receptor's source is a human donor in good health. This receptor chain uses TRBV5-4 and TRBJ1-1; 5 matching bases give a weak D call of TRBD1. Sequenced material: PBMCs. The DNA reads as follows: TGTGCCAGCAGCCCGGGGGGGGGCACTGAAGCTTTCTTT. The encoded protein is CASSPGGGTEAFF.